The 10 T cell receptor beta chains given below trace back to one sample, sequenced in a study of blood T cell repertoires in COVID-19. TCRdb keeps only in-frame clones here, not all; method: immunoSEQ multiplex PCR. The repertoire has 250,000 to 350,000 clones, 90% to 95% of them found once; the top ten carry around 2%. Sequencing was performed on peripheral blood. All receptors derive from a woman aged 25 to 45 with COVID-19, enrolled during active disease.

This clone was seen once. The CDR3 sequence: CASSSLGQGSNQPQHF. The CDR3 nucleotides read TGTGCCAGCAGTTCACTGGGACAGGGAAGCAATCAGCCCCAGCATTTT. The chain links TRBV27 to TRBJ1-5; 9 nucleotides align to TRBD1. V dropped 4 bases and J dropped 1; count of bases not matched to a gene: 5. CDR1 is MNHEY, CDR2 SMNVEV, per germline (reference sequence). The CDR3 length is 16 residues.

In this sample, this clone turned up a few times. The sample carries other DNA sequences with the same CDR3. V is TRBV19 and J is TRBJ1-5, with D tentatively TRBD1 (5 bases). Germline CDR1 and CDR2: LNHDA and SQIVND (reference sequence). Trimming left V 1 base short and J 7 bases short, with 17 bases between. The CDR3 consists of 16 residues. This chain's CDR3 is CASSIGGIRGYQPQHF. DNA for the CDR3: TGTGCCAGTAGTATAGGGGGGATTCGGGGGTACCAGCCCCAGCATTTT.

The rearrangement joins TRBV19 to TRBJ1-2; weak D call: TRBD1 (6 bases). CDR1 and CDR2 from the germline V gene are LNHDA and SQIVND (reference sequence). V gave up 6 bases and J gave up 0 bases, with 11 bases separating them. The CDR3 runs to 14 residues. CDR3: CASSITGSNYGYTF. CDR3 DNA: TGTGCCAGTAGCATAACAGGGTCTAACTATGGCTACACCTTC. The complete variable domain, with remaining parts taken from reference TRBV19 and TRBJ1-2, reads DGGITQSPKYLFRKEGQNVTLSCEQNLNHDAMYWYRQDPGQGLRLIYYSQIVNDFQKGDIAEGYSVSREKKESFPLTVTSAQKNPTAFYLCASSITGSNYGYTFGSGTRLTVV.

The gene calls are TRBV3-1 (or the pseudogene TRBV3-2) and TRBJ1-1; D is possibly TRBD1 (5 bases). Germline CDR1 LGHDT, CDR2 YNNKEL (reference sequence). This CDR3 region has 15 residues. The V gene lost 1 base and the J gene lost 4 bases, with 13 bases spanning the gap. This CDR3 reads CASSQGEGQGTEAFF. The CDR3 DNA reads TGTGCCAGCAGCCAAGGGGAGGGGCAGGGCACTGAAGCTTTCTTT.

This clone was detected only once. The chain is built from TRBV5-6 and TRBJ1-1; 8 nucleotides align to TRBD1. After removal of 4 bases from V and 0 bases from J, the junction contained 8 bases not matched to a gene. The CDR3 totals 16 residues. Germline V gene sequence: CDR1 SGHDT, CDR2 YYEEEE. CDR3 nucleotides: TGTGCCAGCAGCCTTACAGGGGGTACCATGAACACTGAAGCTTTCTTT. Protein: CASSLTGGTMNTEAFF.

V is TRBV2 and J is TRBJ2-1; 12 bases fit TRBD2. The CDR3 runs to 14 residues. CDR1 and CDR2 (germline): SNHLY, FYNNEI. After removal of 9 bases from V and 10 bases from J, the junction contained 10 bases not matched to a gene. The DNA for the CDR3 is TGTGCCAGGTCCGGGACTAGCGGGCGATCCGAGCAGTTCTTC. Its protein is CARSGTSGRSEQFF.

This clone showed up just a few times. This chain uses TRBV5-4 with TRBJ1-1, with 7 bases aligning to TRBD1. V was pared by 7 bases and J by 1 base, with 4 bases of the junction left unmatched. Per germline, CDR1 SGHNT and CDR2 YYREEE (reference sequence). The CDR3 totals 13 residues. CDR3 coding DNA: TGTGCCAGCGCAAGACAGGGGAACACTGAAGCTTTCTTT. Amino acid sequence: CASARQGNTEAFF.

The chain carries TRBV27 and TRBJ2-7, with 9 bases lining up with TRBD1. The germline V gene has CDR1 MNHEY and CDR2 SMNVEV (reference sequence). CDR3 size: 15 residues. Trimming cost V 6 bases and J 4 bases; bases outside gene matches: 10. The CDR3 loop is CASSRRPGQGYEQYF. Here the CDR3 DNA reads TGTGCCAGCAGCCGTAGACCGGGACAGGGATACGAGCAGTACTTC.

This clone was picked up one time. The V and J genes are TRBV5-1 and TRBJ1-4, with D maybe TRBD1 (6 bases). This CDR3 has 13 residues. Germline assignment: CDR1 SGHRS and CDR2 YFSETQ. V was shortened by 0 bases and J by 6 bases, with 6 bases between the two germline ends. In DNA form, the CDR3 reads TGCGCCAGCAGCTTGGGGACAGATGAAAAACTGTTTTTT. Translation: CASSLGTDEKLFF.

V and J are TRBV19 and TRBJ2-1, with 11 bases lining up with TRBD2. V lost 6 bases to trimming and J lost 6 bases; unmatched junction nucleotides: 7. Germline values: CDR1 LNHDA, CDR2 SQIVND (reference sequence). The length of the CDR3 is 15 residues. CDR3 DNA: TGTGCCAGTAGGCCCACTAGCGGGAGAAGCAATGAGCAGTTCTTC. The encoded protein is CASRPTSGRSNEQFF.